This record covers a single TCR beta chain. This sample stems from a study of shared clonotypes between healthy human individuals. V lost 6 bases and J lost 5; bases outside the gene matches: 9. The germline V gene encodes CDR1 SGHRS and CDR2 YFSETQ. The CDR3 is made up of 15 amino acids. Bulk PBMC genomic DNA spanned ten immunoSEQ deep plates. Original analysis: Without quality scores, immunoSEQ junctional reads could not be filtered like full-length reads. Profiling relied on immunoSEQ multiplex PCR, and the TCRdb table lists in-frame clones only, not all of them. That table gives V, J and clone size, and the DNA gave D and trimming. The table includes around 440,000 clones, about 74% detected once.

The sequencing sample was made of PBMCs. The rearrangement joins TRBV5-1 to TRBJ2-1, with 9 nucleotides matching TRBD2. The source of this sequence is a middle-aged woman in good health. Some clones in this sample may be carry-over from other donors' samples. CDR3 protein: CASILGTSGHNEQFF. The CDR3 coding sequence is TGCGCCAGCATCCTTGGTACTAGCGGGCACAATGAGCAGTTCTTC.